The 15 T cell receptor beta chains listed next were all sequenced from one sample in a study of neurological immune-mediated disorders. MiXCR, applied by TCRdb to the 5' RACE reads, yields one record per CDR3 protein. The sample includes 45,000 to 65,000 distinct CDR3 sequences, around 4.4% seen only once; the top ten take 2.9%. The sample taken for sequencing was PBMCs. The receptors shown here come from a middle-aged man with multiple sclerosis.

This clonotype showed up many times. This chain links TRBV27 with TRBJ1-5, with TRBD1 matching over 7 bases. The CDR3 covers 16 residues. The junction had 9 bases not matched to a gene; V was cut back by 5 bases and J by 2 bases. Germline V lookup: CDR1 MNHEY, CDR2 SMNVEV (reference sequence). The CDR3 DNA follows: TGTGCCAGCAGTCCCCACAGGGGTGACGGCAATCAGCCCCAGCATTTT. Residues: CASSPHRGDGNQPQHF.

This clonotype was counted at least ten times. V usage is TRBV5-1 and J usage is TRBJ2-2, with D unclear. The V and J ends lost 1 base and 1 base respectively, with 5 bases between them. CDR3 length: 14 amino acids. Germline loops: CDR1 SGHRS, CDR2 YFSETQ. The CDR3 nucleotides read TGCGCCAGCAGCTTGACAGTGAACACCGGGGAGCTGTTTTTT. Protein: CASSLTVNTGELFF. Variable domain in full (rest from reference TRBV5-1 and TRBJ2-2): KAGVTQTPRYLIKTRGQQVTLSCSPISGHRSVSWYQQTPGQGLQFLFEYFSETQRNKGNFPGRFSGRQFSNSRSEMNVSTLELGDSALYLCASSLTVNTGELFFGEGSRLTVL.

The V and J genes are TRBV9 and TRBJ1-1, with TRBD1 matching over 7 bases. V lost 1 base to trimming and J lost 3 bases; unmatched junction nucleotides: 15. Germline CDR1 and CDR2: SGDLS and YYNGEE. CDR3 length: 18 residues. CDR3 in amino acids: CASSVRLEKRQGDTEAFF. CDR3 coding DNA: TGTGCCAGCAGCGTACGGCTAGAAAAACGACAGGGAGACACTGAAGCTTTCTTT.

This clonotype was recorded many times. This rearrangement joins TRBV6-6 to TRBJ2-7; TRBD2 might be the D (5 bases). V was trimmed by 6 bases and J by 5 bases, leaving 14 bases between them. CDR1 and CDR2 (germline): MNHNY, SVGAGI (reference sequence). The CDR3 spans 13 residues. CDR3 protein: CASRRETGDEQYF. The CDR3 DNA reads as TGTGCCAGCAGGCGCGAGACCGGGGACGAGCAGTACTTC.

This clonotype occurred a few times. The V and J genes are TRBV5-1 and TRBJ2-7, with 8 bases that match TRBD1. The CDR3 consists of 18 residues. Germline CDR1 is SGHRS and CDR2 is YFSETQ. Trimming cost V 4 bases and J 2 bases; bases outside gene matches: 17. The CDR3 loop is CASSLGQGWRIQAYEQYF. The CDR3 DNA reads TGCGCCAGCAGCCTCGGACAGGGATGGCGCATCCAAGCCTACGAGCAGTACTTC.

In this sample, this clonotype turned up many times. The gene calls are TRBV30 and TRBJ2-5, with unresolved D. The CDR3 loop spans 15 amino acids. Trimming cost V 6 bases and J 8 bases, with 25 bases left between them. From germline, CDR1 is GTSNPN and CDR2 SVGIG (reference sequence). Written as DNA, the CDR3 is TGTGCCTGCACGATGTCACCGGACCCAAGAGGAACCCAGTACTTC. Encoded protein: CACTMSPDPRGTQYF. Full variable domain (rest looked up from reference TRBV30 and TRBJ2-5): SQTIHQWPATLVQPVGSPLSLECTVEGTSNPNLYWYRQAAGRGLQLLFYSVGIGQISSEVPQNLSASRPQDRQFILSSKKLLLSDSGFYLCACTMSPDPRGTQYFGPGTRLLVL.

To note about this clonotype: This could be a read error, since a much larger clone is one nucleotide away. V usage is TRBV28 and J usage is TRBJ2-3; no clear D gene. CDR3 length: 14 residues. V was shortened by 3 bases and J by 2 bases, with 9 bases between the two germline ends. CDR1 and CDR2 from the germline V gene are MDHEN and SYDVKM. The CDR3, as DNA: TGTGCCAGCAGTTTGTCGAGACACACAGATACGCAGTATTTT. Translated, it gives CASSLSRHTDTQYF.

As concerns this clonotype: This could be a read error, since a much larger clone is one nucleotide away. The gene calls are TRBV18 and TRBJ2-7; D gene ambiguous. V lost 3 bases, J lost 5 bases, and 14 bases lay in between. The CDR3 sequence is 14 residues long. The germline CDR1 and CDR2 sequences are KGHSH and LQKENI. The DNA for the CDR3 is TGTGCCAGCTCACCCCGAGACCAGGCCGACGAGCAGTACTTC. This sequence encodes CASSPRDQADEQYF.

This clonotype came up many times. This chain links TRBV24-1 with TRBJ2-6; the D gene is possibly TRBD2 (5 bases). V gave up 9 bases and J gave up 9 bases, with 8 bases separating them. CDR1 and CDR2 from the germline V gene are KGHDR and SFDVKD. This CDR3 contains 11 residues. CDR3 nucleotides: TGTGCCACCTCGAGGGACAACGTCCTGACTTTC. This sequence encodes CATSRDNVLTF.

In this sample, this clonotype turned up a few times. The gene calls are TRBV7-9 and TRBJ2-3; D is unclear. This CDR3 has 14 amino acids. Trimming cost V 0 bases and J 4 bases, with 8 bases left between them. Germline V gene data show CDR1 as SEHNR and CDR2 as FQNEAQ (reference sequence). This CDR3 reads CASSLASVPDTQYF. The CDR3, as DNA: TGTGCCAGCAGCTTAGCGTCGGTCCCAGATACGCAGTATTTT.

In this sample, this clonotype turned up many times. The genes are TRBV6-1 and TRBJ1-1; possibly TRBD1 for D (5 bases). In germline, CDR1 is MNHNS, CDR2 SASEGT. The length of the CDR3 is 12 residues. The V end was cut by 10 bases, the J end by 6 bases, with 15 bases between. CDR3: CAIHPQVSEAFF. CDR3 nucleotide sequence: TGTGCCATCCATCCACAGGTCTCTGAAGCTTTCTTT.

The rearrangement joins TRBV2 to TRBJ2-2, with D possibly being TRBD1 (6 bases). Germline-derived CDR1 and CDR2 are SNHLY and FYNNEI. The V gene lost 5 bases and the J gene lost 4 bases, with 8 bases spanning the gap. The CDR3 has 13 amino acids. CDR3 nucleotide sequence: TGTGCCAGCAGTCGGACAGTCACCGGGGAGCTGTTTTTT. Protein product: CASSRTVTGELFF. Using reference TRBV2 and TRBJ2-2 for the parts outside the CDR3, the full variable domain is EPEVTQTPSHQVTQMGQEVILRCVPISNHLYFYWYRQILGQKVEFLVSFYNNEISEKSEIFDDQFSVERPDGSNFTLKIRSTKLEDSAMYFCASSRTVTGELFFGEGSRLTVL.

The genes are TRBV5-1 and TRBJ2-3, with TRBD1 matching 8 bases. CDR1 and CDR2 (germline): SGHRS, YFSETQ. After removal of 2 bases from V and 3 bases from J, the junction contained 17 bases not matched to a gene. The length of the CDR3 is 19 residues. The CDR3 DNA follows: TGCGCCAGCAGCTTCGGGACAGGATATTTAGGAGTTAGGACAGATACGCAGTATTTT. Protein product: CASSFGTGYLGVRTDTQYF.

This clonotype appeared many times. The chain has TRBV12-3 or TRBV12-4 and TRBJ2-3; D unclear. The V end was cut by 6 bases, the J end by 2 bases, with 15 bases between. The CDR3 runs 15 residues. The CDR3 loop is CASSEPGRFTDTQYF. The CDR3 DNA sequence: TGTGCCAGCAGCGAACCCGGGCGATTCACAGATACGCAGTATTTT.

A few counts support this clonotype. This sequence may be a read error, since a much larger clone differs from it by one base. The chain combines TRBV29-1 with TRBJ1-2; D is ambiguous. The CDR3 spans 11 residues. Trimming removed 1 base from V and 6 bases from J, with 6 bases in between. CDR1 is SQVTM and CDR2 is ANQGSEA in the germline V gene. CDR3 DNA: TGCAGCGTTGAAGGGGGAAATGGCTACACCTTC. This translates into CSVEGGNGYTF.